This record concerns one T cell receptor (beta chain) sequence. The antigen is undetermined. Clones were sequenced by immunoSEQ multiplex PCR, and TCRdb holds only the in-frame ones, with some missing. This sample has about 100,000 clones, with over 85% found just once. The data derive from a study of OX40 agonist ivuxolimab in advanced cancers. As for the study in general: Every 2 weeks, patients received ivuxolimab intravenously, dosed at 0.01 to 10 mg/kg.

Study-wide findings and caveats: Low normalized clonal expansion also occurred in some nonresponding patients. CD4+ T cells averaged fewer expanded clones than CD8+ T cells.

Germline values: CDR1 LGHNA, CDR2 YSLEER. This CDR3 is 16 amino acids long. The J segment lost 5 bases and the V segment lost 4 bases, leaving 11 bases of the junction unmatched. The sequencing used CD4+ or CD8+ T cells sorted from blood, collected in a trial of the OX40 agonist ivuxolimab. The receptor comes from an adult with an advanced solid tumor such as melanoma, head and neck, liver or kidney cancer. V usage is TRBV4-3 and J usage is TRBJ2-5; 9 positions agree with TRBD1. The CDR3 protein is CASSRGRDRVGETQYF. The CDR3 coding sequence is TGCGCCAGCAGCCGCGGTCGGGACAGGGTCGGGGAGACCCAGTACTTC.